The clone carrying this TCR beta chain has only a few counts. The antigen is not known. TCRdb called the reads again in MiXCR, with one record for every CDR3 protein. The sample lists 250,000 to 300,000 distinct CDR3 sequences, under 30% occurring once. This CDR3 is 15 amino acids long. V trimming: 3 bases; J trimming: 0 bases; junction bases outside the gene matches: 4. CDR1 is SGHAT and CDR2 is FQNNGV in the germline V gene. The data were obtained in a study of T cell repertoires in cytomegalovirus infection. Whole-study context: In public TCR beta signatures, there were indications of both CMV infection and matching HLA type. Study-level points and caveats: Clonotype analysis showed dominance of the ex vivo response by HLA-C-restricted CMV-specific TCR beta clonotypes. Summed frequency of public TCR beta families distinguished CMV carriers with the relevant HLA.

The sequencing sample was made of PBMCs. This chain connects TRBV11-2 to TRBJ2-7; 8 positions match TRBD2. The receptor comes from a human donor in good health (CMV status not recorded). Some clones in this sample may be carry-over from other donors' samples. CDR3 sequence reads: CASSLLAGYSYEQYF. For the CDR3, the DNA is TGTGCCAGCAGCTTGTTAGCGGGGTACTCCTACGAGCAGTACTTC.